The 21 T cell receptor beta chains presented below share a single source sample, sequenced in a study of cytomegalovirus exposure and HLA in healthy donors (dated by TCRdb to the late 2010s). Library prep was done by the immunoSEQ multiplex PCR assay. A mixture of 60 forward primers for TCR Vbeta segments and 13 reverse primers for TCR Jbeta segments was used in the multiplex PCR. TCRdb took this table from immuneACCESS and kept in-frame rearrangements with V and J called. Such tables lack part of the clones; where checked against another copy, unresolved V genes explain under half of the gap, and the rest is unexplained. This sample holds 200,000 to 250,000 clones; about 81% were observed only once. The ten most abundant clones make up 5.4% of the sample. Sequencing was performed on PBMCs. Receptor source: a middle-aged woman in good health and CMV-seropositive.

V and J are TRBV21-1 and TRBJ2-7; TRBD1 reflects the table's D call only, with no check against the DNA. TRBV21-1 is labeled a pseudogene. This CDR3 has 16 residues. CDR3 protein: CASSPLLGTDSYEQYF. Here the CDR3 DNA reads TGTGCCAGCAGCCCTTTGTTAGGGACAGACTCCTACGAGCAGTACTTC.

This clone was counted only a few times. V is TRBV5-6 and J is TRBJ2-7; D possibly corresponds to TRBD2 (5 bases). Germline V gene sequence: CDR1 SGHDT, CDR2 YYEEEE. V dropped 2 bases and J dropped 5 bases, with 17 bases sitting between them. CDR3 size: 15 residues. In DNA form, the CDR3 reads TGTGCCAGCAGCTTTCGGGGTGCCCTTCCCCACGAGCAGTACTTC. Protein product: CASSFRGALPHEQYF.

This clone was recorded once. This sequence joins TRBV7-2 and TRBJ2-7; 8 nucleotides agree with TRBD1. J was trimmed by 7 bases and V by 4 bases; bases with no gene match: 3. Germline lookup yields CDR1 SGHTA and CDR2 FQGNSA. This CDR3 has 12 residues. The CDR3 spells CASSSGQVEQYF. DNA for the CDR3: TGTGCCAGCAGCTCGGGACAGGTGGAGCAGTACTTC. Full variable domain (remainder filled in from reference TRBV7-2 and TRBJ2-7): GAGVSQSPSNKVTEKGKDVELRCDPISGHTALYWYRQSLGQGLEFLIYFQGNSAPDKSGLPSDRFSAERTGGSVSTLTIQRTQQEDSAVYLCASSSGQVEQYFGPGTRLTVT.

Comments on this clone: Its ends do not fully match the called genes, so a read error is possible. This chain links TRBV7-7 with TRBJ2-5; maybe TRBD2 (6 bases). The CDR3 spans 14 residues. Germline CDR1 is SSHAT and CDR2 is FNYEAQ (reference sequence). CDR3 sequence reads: CASSKTGVQETQYF. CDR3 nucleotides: TGTGCTAGCAGCAAAACGGGGGTCCAAGAGACCCAGTACTTC.

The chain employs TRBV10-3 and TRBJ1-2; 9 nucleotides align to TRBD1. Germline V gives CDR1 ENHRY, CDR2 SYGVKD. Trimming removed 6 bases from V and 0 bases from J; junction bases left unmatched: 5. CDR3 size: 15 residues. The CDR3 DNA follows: TGTGCCATCAGCCCCGGGACAGGGACTAACTATGGCTACACCTTC. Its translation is CAISPGTGTNYGYTF.

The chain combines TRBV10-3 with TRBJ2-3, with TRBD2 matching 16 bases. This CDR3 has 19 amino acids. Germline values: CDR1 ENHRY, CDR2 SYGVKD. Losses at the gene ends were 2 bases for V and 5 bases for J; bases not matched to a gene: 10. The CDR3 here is CAISERGQGLAGGQDTQYF. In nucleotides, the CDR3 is TGTGCCATCAGTGAGAGGGGACAGGGACTAGCGGGGGGGCAAGATACGCAGTATTTT.

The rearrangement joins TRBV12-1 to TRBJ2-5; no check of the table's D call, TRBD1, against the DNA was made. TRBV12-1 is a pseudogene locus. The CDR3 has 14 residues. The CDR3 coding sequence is TGTGCCAGCAGCTCCGGGACAGACCAAGAGACCCAGTACTTC. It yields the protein CASSSGTDQETQYF.

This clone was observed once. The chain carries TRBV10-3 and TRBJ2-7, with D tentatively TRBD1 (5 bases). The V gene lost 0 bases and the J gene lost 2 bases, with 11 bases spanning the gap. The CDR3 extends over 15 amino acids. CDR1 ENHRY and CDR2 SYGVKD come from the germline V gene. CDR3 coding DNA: TGTGCCATCAGTGAGTCCTGGACGGACACCTACGAGCAGTACTTC. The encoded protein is CAISESWTDTYEQYF.

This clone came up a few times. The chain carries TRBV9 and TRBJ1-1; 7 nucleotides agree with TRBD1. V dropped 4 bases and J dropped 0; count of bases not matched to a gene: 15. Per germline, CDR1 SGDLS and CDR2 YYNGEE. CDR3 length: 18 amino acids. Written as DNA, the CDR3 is TGTGCCAGCAGCCCTCGGGACAGTCCCATTCCCTTGAACACTGAAGCTTTCTTT. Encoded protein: CASSPRDSPIPLNTEAFF.

CDR3 loop: CASSSSTLSYEQYF. CDR3 coding DNA: TGTGCCAGCAGCTCGTCGACACTCTCCTACGAGCAGTACTTC. V is TRBV7-9 and J is TRBJ2-7; D ambiguous. V shed 4 bases and J shed 0 bases, with 10 bases lying between them. The germline CDR1 and CDR2 sequences are SEHNR and FQNEAQ (reference sequence). The CDR3 spans 14 residues.

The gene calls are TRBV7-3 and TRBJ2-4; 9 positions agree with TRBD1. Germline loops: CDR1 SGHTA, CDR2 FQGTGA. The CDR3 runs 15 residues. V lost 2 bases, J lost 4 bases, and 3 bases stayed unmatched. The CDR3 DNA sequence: TGTGCCAGCAGCTTAGACAGGGGGTTGAAAAACATTCAGTACTTC. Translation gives CASSLDRGLKNIQYF.

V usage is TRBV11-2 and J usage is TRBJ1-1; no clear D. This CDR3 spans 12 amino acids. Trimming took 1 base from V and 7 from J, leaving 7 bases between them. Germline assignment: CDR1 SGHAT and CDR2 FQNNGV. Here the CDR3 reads CASSLGAVEAFF. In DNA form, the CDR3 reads TGTGCCAGCAGCTTAGGGGCCGTTGAAGCTTTCTTT.

The CDR3 DNA is TGTGCCAGCAGCGTAGGGGCTAGCGGGGCCACAGATACGCAGTATTTT. This translates into CASSVGASGATDTQYF. This rearrangement joins TRBV9 to TRBJ2-3; 9 bases agree with TRBD2. Germline V gene sequence: CDR1 SGDLS, CDR2 YYNGEE. There are 16 residues in the CDR3. V lost 0 bases to trimming and J lost 2 bases; unmatched junction nucleotides: 4. Filled out from reference TRBV9 and TRBJ2-3, the complete variable domain reads DSGVTQTPKHLITATGQRVTLRCSPRSGDLSVYWYQQSLDQGLQFLIQYYNGEERAKGNILERFSAQQFPDLHSELNLSSLELGDSALYFCASSVGASGATDTQYFGPGTRLTVL.

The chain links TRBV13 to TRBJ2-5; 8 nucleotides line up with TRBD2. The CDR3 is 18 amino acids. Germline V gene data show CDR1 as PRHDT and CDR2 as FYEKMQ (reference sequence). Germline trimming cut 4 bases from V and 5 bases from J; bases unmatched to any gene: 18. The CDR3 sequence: CASSSRASGLYLGETQYF. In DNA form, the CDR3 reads TGTGCCAGCAGCTCAAGGGCTAGCGGGCTCTATTTGGGGGAGACCCAGTACTTC. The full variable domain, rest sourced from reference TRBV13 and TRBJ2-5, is AAGVIQSPRHLIKEKRETATLKCYPIPRHDTVYWYQQGPGQDPQFLISFYEKMQSDKGSIPDRFSAQQFSDYHSELNMSSLELGDSALYFCASSSRASGLYLGETQYFGPGTRLLVL.

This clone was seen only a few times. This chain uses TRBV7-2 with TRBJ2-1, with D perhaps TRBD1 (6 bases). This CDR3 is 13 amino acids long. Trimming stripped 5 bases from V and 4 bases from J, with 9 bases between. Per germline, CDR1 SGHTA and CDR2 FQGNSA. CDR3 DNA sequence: TGTGCCAGCAGCCCCACAGGGTACAATGAGCAGTTCTTC. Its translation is CASSPTGYNEQFF.

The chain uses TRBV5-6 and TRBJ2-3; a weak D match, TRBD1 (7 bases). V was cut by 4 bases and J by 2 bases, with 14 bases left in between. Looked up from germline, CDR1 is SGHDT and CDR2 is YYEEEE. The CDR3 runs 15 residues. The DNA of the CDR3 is TGTGCCAGCAGCCGCGGACAGGACTACACAGATACGCAGTATTTT. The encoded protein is CASSRGQDYTDTQYF. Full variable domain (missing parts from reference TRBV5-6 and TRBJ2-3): DAGVTQSPTHLIKTRGQQVTLRCSPKSGHDTVSWYQQALGQGPQFIFQYYEEEERQRGNFPDRFSGHQFPNYSSELNVNALLLGDSALYLCASSRGQDYTDTQYFGPGTRLTVL.

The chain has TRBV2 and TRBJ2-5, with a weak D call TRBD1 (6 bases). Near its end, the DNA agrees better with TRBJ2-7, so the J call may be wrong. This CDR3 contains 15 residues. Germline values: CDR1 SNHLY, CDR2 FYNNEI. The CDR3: CASSESRGTQYEQYF. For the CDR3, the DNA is TGTGCCAGCAGTGAATCCCGAGGGACACAGTACGAGCAGTACTTC.

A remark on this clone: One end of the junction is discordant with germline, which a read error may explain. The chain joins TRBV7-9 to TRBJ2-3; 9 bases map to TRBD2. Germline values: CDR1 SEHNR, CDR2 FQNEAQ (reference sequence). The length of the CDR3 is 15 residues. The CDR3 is CSSSLERGLAGTQYF. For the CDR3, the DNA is TGTTCCAGCAGCTTAGAGAGGGGCCTAGCGGGGACGCAGTATTTT.

The CDR3 DNA reads as TGTGCCAGCAGTGAATTAGACGAGACAGTCCATGGCTACACCTTC. Translated: CASSELDETVHGYTF. The rearrangement links TRBV25-1 to TRBJ1-2, with D perhaps matching TRBD1 (5 bases). Germline V gene sequence: CDR1 MGHDK, CDR2 SYGVNS. CDR3 length: 15 amino acids. Trimming cost V 1 base and J 6 bases, with 15 bases left between them.

The CDR3 nucleotides read TGTGCCAGCAGCTTAGCCGGAGGGTCGTCCTACGAGCAGTACTTC. Encoded protein: CASSLAGGSSYEQYF. The chain carries TRBV7-2 and TRBJ2-7; D may be TRBD2 (6 bases). This CDR3 is 15 amino acids long. The germline V and J ends were trimmed by 0 bases and 1 base, with 10 bases remaining between them. Germline CDR1 reads SGHTA; CDR2 reads FQGNSA.

CDR3 amino acids: CAGGRGILSGNTIYF. The CDR3 DNA reads TGTGCCGGCGGGCGAGGGATTCTCTCTGGAAACACCATATATTTT. The J gene is TRBJ1-3, the V gene TRBV5-8; D gene unclear. Germline assignment: CDR1 SGHTS and CDR2 YDEGEE. This CDR3 is built from 15 residues. Trimming stripped 10 bases from V and 0 bases from J, with 17 bases between.